The clone carrying this TCR beta chain has just a few counts. Its antigen is not identified. This sample is drawn from a study of blood T cells in healthy people across ages. Study conclusions and caveats: Older age went with lower TCR beta diversity per million T cells, in a roughly linear way.

A J-beta primer mix and a sample-barcoded 5' primer were used in a second PCR of roughly 6 to 11 cycles. Each cDNA molecule carried a tag from a template-switch adaptor that contained 12 random nucleotides. One entry per CDR3 protein, called by TCRdb with MiXCR from the 5' RACE reads. The data show over a million distinct CDR3 sequences, with approximately 40% seen just once and 7.9% held by the top ten. Sample donors were healthy Caucasian individuals that came from Russia, aged roughly 6 to 100. Looked up from germline, CDR1 is SGHDN and CDR2 is FVKESK. This CDR3 is built from 15 residues. V gave up 2 bases and J gave up 6 bases; unmatched junction bases: 5.

The specimen was blood. The clonotype was recovered from a woman under 30 in good health. The gene calls are TRBV14 and TRBJ2-1, with 9 bases aligning to TRBD2. CDR3 DNA: TGTGCCAGCAGCCAATATAGCGGGAGTATCAATGAGCAGTTCTTC. Translated, it gives CASSQYSGSINEQFF.